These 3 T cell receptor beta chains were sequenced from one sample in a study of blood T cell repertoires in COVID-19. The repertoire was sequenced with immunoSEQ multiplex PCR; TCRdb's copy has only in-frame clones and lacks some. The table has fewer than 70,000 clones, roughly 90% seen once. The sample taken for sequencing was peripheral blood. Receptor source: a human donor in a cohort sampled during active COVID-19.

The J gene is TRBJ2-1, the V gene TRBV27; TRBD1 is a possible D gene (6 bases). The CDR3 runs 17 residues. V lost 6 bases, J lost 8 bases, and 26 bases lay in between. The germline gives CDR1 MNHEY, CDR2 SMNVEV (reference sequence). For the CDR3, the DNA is TGTGCCAGCAGCCCAGGACAGACTTACCTTATAGGCTATGAGCAGTTCTTC. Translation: CASSPGQTYLIGYEQFF.

DNA of the CDR3: TGCGCCAGCAGTGAGCTAGCGGGGGGGAACAATGAGCAGTTCTTC. Translation gives CASSELAGGNNEQFF. The V gene is TRBV10-2, the J gene TRBJ2-1; 12 nucleotides agree with TRBD2. CDR1 WSHSY and CDR2 SAAADI come from the germline V gene. The junction had 1 base not matched to a gene; V was cut back by 2 bases and J by 5 bases. The CDR3 is 15 residues long.

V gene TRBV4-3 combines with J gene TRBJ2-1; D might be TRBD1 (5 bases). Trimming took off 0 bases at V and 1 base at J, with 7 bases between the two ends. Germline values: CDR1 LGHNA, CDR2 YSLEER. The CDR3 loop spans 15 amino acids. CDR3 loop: CASSQDGQSYNEQFF. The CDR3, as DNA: TGCGCCAGCAGCCAAGACGGACAATCCTACAATGAGCAGTTCTTC.